This passage covers 16 T cell receptor beta chains from one sample sequenced in a study of blood T cell repertoires in COVID-19. Sequencing was performed with immunoSEQ multiplex PCR; in TCRdb, only in-frame clones are kept and a portion is missing. The sample consists of 250,000 or so clones, roughly 84% of them appearing once. Sequencing input: PBMCs or T cells enriched from blood (not recorded which). The receptor source for this set is a woman aged 45-65 years who had been exposed to COVID-19.

Only a few counts were recorded for this clone. The V gene is TRBV4-1, the J gene TRBJ1-2; D not certain. V was pared by 0 bases and J by 5 bases, with 10 bases between. The germline CDR1 and CDR2 sequences are MGHRA and YSYEKL. CDR3 size: 14 residues. The CDR3: CASSQEMGRYGYTF. DNA of the CDR3: TGCGCCAGCAGCCAAGAGATGGGGAGGTATGGCTACACCTTC.

The gene calls are TRBV28 and TRBJ1-2; 8 bases are shared with TRBD1. The CDR3 length is 16 residues. Trimming cost V 7 bases and J 4 bases; bases outside gene matches: 14. Germline CDR1 MDHEN, CDR2 SYDVKM. This CDR3 reads CASTTFSLTGGYGYTF. CDR3 sequence (DNA): TGTGCCAGCACAACGTTCTCGCTCACAGGGGGCTATGGCTACACCTTC.

The chain is built from TRBV7-8 and TRBJ2-7; 7 nucleotides align to TRBD1. This CDR3 has 15 residues. J gave up 2 bases and V 0 bases, and 4 bases lay outside the gene matches. CDR1 and CDR2 from the germline V gene are SGHVS and FQNEAQ. CDR3 region: CASSLAGQATYEQYF. The CDR3 nucleotides read TGTGCCAGCAGCTTAGCAGGACAGGCCACCTACGAGCAGTACTTC.

The chain joins TRBV5-1 to TRBJ1-1; D is unresolved. Germline loops: CDR1 SGHRS, CDR2 YFSETQ. This CDR3 comprises 14 residues. V lost 1 base and J lost 1, with 8 bases in between. CDR3 in DNA: TGCGCCAGCAGCTTGCGAGGCGGGAACACTGAAGCTTTCTTT. Translated: CASSLRGGNTEAFF.

This chain joins TRBV19 and TRBJ1-1; tentatively, D is TRBD1 (5 bases). Trimming cost V 4 bases and J 5 bases, with 14 bases left between them. The CDR3 extends over 14 amino acids. Germline CDR1 reads LNHDA; CDR2 reads SQIVND (reference sequence). CDR3 region: CASSTTLRGTEAFF. The CDR3 DNA follows: TGTGCCAGTAGTACCACTCTAAGGGGAACTGAAGCTTTCTTT.

The rearrangement uses TRBV18 and TRBJ2-1; D may match TRBD1 or TRBD2 (7 bases each). The CDR3 contains 15 residues. Germline V lookup: CDR1 KGHSH, CDR2 LQKENI. The V end lost 6 bases, the J end lost 8 bases, and 20 bases lay between the germline ends. Here the CDR3 reads CASSPGGAHHDEQFF. CDR3 nucleotide sequence: TGTGCCAGCTCCCCAGGGGGGGCCCACCATGATGAGCAGTTCTTC.

V is TRBV18 and J is TRBJ2-1; 7 nucleotides line up with TRBD2. The CDR3 loop spans 16 amino acids. Germline V gene lookup returns CDR1 KGHSH and CDR2 LQKENI. V gave up 3 bases and J gave up 3 bases; unmatched junction bases: 8. In DNA form, the CDR3 reads TGTGCCAGCTCACCGGGGAAAGCGGGATACTACAATGAGCAGTTCTTC. Translating gives CASSPGKAGYYNEQFF.

The rearrangement joins TRBV24-1 to TRBJ2-2; 7 bases line up with TRBD1. Germline lookup yields CDR1 KGHDR and CDR2 SFDVKD. Trimming cost V 2 bases and J 6 bases; bases outside gene matches: 2. This CDR3 comprises 14 residues. CDR3 sequence: CATSDYQGAGELFF. The CDR3, as DNA: TGTGCCACCAGTGATTACCAGGGGGCCGGGGAGCTGTTTTTT.

This chain connects TRBV19 to TRBJ1-2, with D possibly TRBD1 on 5 matching bases. The V gene's germline CDR1 is LNHDA and CDR2 SQIVND (reference sequence). The germline V and J ends were trimmed by 8 bases and 3 bases, with 7 bases remaining between them. The CDR3 has 11 residues. DNA for the CDR3: TGTGCCAGTTCCAGGGACTATGGCTACACCTTC. Translated, it gives CASSRDYGYTF.

The rearrangement joins TRBV6-4 to TRBJ1-2; D may be TRBD1 (6 bases). This CDR3 has 16 amino acids. The ends were cut back, 8 bases at V and 2 bases at J, with 21 bases in the middle. Germline loops: CDR1 MRHNA, CDR2 SNTAGT. The CDR3 nucleotides are TGTGCCAGCCCCAAACTTAACAGGGAAGACAACTATGGCTACACCTTC. It translates to CASPKLNREDNYGYTF.

Only a few counts were recorded for this clone. This chain joins TRBV5-6 and TRBJ1-1; tentatively, D is TRBD1 (6 bases). This CDR3 spans 15 amino acids. Germline V gives CDR1 SGHDT, CDR2 YYEEEE. Deletions cut 4 bases from V and 6 bases from J, with 19 bases between. CDR3 sequence: CASSPPPTGRAEAFF. DNA for the CDR3: TGTGCCAGCAGCCCTCCCCCCACAGGGAGGGCTGAAGCTTTCTTT.

The chain has TRBV6-5 and TRBJ2-3; D not certain. There are 11 residues in the CDR3. Germline values: CDR1 MNHEY, CDR2 SVGAGI. Trimming removed 4 bases from V and 3 bases from J, with 2 bases in between. CDR3 DNA: TGTGCCAGCAGTTCTACAGATACGCAGTATTTT. Its protein is CASSSTDTQYF.

This rearrangement joins TRBV9 to TRBJ1-1, with TRBD1 identical over 8 bases. The CDR3 sequence is 15 residues long. J gave up 1 base and V 4 bases, and 6 bases lay outside the gene matches. The V gene's germline CDR1 is SGDLS and CDR2 YYNGEE. CDR3 nucleotides: TGTGCCAGCAGCCAGTACGGACAGGGGAACACTGAAGCTTTCTTT. Its translation: CASSQYGQGNTEAFF.

This rearrangement joins TRBV12-5 to TRBJ1-1; D not certain. The V end was cut by 6 bases, the J end by 0 bases, with 8 bases between. This CDR3 has 13 residues. The germline V gene encodes CDR1 LGHNT and CDR2 FRNRAP. The CDR3 region is CASGRTVNTEAFF. The CDR3 nucleotides read TGTGCTAGTGGGCGTACAGTGAACACTGAAGCTTTCTTT.

V is TRBV7-8 and J is TRBJ2-7, with 7 nucleotides matching TRBD1. Germline loops: CDR1 SGHVS, CDR2 FQNEAQ. The CDR3 sequence is 15 residues long. Losses at the gene ends were 5 bases for V and 3 bases for J; bases not matched to a gene: 10. The CDR3 DNA sequence: TGTGCCAGCAGCGTCCCTTTGGGACAGCACTACGAGCAGTACTTC. Residues: CASSVPLGQHYEQYF. Full variable domain (outside the CDR3, taken from reference TRBV7-8 and TRBJ2-7): GAGVSQSPRYKVAKRGQDVALRCDPISGHVSLFWYQQALGQGPEFLTYFQNEAQLDKSGLPSDRFFAERPEGSVSTLKIQRTQQEDSAVYLCASSVPLGQHYEQYFGPGTRLTVT.

The rearrangement links TRBV5-8 to TRBJ1-4, with TRBD1 matching over 8 bases. The CDR3 extends over 16 amino acids. J lost 5 bases, V lost 1 base, and 7 bases had no gene match. Germline lookup yields CDR1 SGHTS and CDR2 YDEGEE. CDR3 amino acids: CASSLFTGTGNEKLFF. The DNA for the CDR3 is TGTGCCAGCAGCTTGTTTACCGGGACAGGCAATGAAAAACTGTTTTTT.